The present T cell receptor (beta chain) was sequenced within a study of shared clonotypes between healthy human individuals. Across the study: Three CD4 naive, three CD4 memory, two CD8 naive and one CD8 memory plate were used per donor. Study-wide results and caveats: It was observed that roughly 5.1% of naive CD4 clonotypes were shared across a handful of donors.

Unmatched junction bases numbered 11, after V lost 1 base and J lost 7 bases. In germline, CDR1 is SEHNR, CDR2 FQNEAQ (reference sequence). The CDR3 loop spans 18 amino acids. Positive CCR7 selection of CD45RO-negative cells yielded the naive CD8 cells, and terminally differentiated effector memory CD45RA+ cells were excluded. Replicate PCRs from sorted subsets contained around 200 ng DNA, which is around 30,000 T cell genomes. Assay used: immunoSEQ multiplex PCR; TCRdb lists only in-frame clones, some missing. The table shows nearly 2 million clones, with about 95% occurring only once. This clone was picked up one time. Its matching antigen is unknown.

Sequenced sample: naive CD8+ T cells sorted from blood. This TCR came from a man between 18 and 35 years old in good health. J is TRBJ2-3 and V is TRBV7-9; 13 bases align to TRBD2. CDR3 loop: CASSLVLAGGRERYTQYF. The CDR3 region has the DNA TGTGCCAGCAGCTTAGTACTAGCGGGGGGGAGAGAAAGGTATACGCAGTATTTT.